Shown below are 29 T cell receptor beta chains from a single sample sequenced in a study of T cells in women clearing cervical HPV infection listed by TCRdb under 2018. Preparation of the library involved the immunoSEQ multiplex PCR assay. TCRdb carries this immuneACCESS record with in-frame sequences only. Its versions omit some clonotypes, under half of them owing to an unresolved V gene in the studies checked, with the rest unexplained. This sample's table lists some 30,000 clones. The ten largest account for approximately 4.5% of the sample. Sequencing used blood buffy coat. The receptors originated from a woman between 18 and 75 years old with a cervical HPV16 infection that either progressed to CIN3+ or cleared (not recorded which).

As to this clone: The CDR3 extends 3 residues past the end of the read, so its final part is completed from the germline J gene. This rearrangement joins TRBV2 to TRBJ1-5, with TRBD1 identical over 11 bases. CDR1 is SNHLY, CDR2 FYNNEI, per germline. V shed 5 bases, J shed 5 bases, and the junction held 2 bases outside the gene matches. The CDR3 covers 14 residues. Partial CDR3 DNA: TGTGCCAGCAGTAAGGACAGGGGGCATCAGCCC. This codes for CASSKDRGHQP. The entire CDR3 sequence reads CASSKDRGHQPQHF.

Turning to this clone: The sequenced fragment ends 3 residues before the CDR3 boundary, so the rest is inferred from the germline J gene. The V gene is TRBV19, the J gene TRBJ2-2; 7 bases match TRBD1. CDR3 length: 15 amino acids. The J segment lost 7 bases and the V segment lost 7 bases, leaving 12 bases of the junction unmatched. The V gene's germline CDR1 is LNHDA and CDR2 SQIVND (reference sequence). The CDR3 loop reads CASTQSGTVVGELFF. CDR3 bases read: TGTGCCAGTACTCAATCCGGGACAGTGGTCGGGGAG.

As concerns this clone: With the read ending 3 residues before the CDR3 end, the germline J gene is used to fill in that end. The rearrangement uses TRBV20-1 and TRBJ2-3; 12 nucleotides agree with TRBD2. The germline gives CDR1 DFQATT, CDR2 SNEGSKA (reference sequence). The CDR3 is 17 residues long. After removal of 5 bases from V and 2 bases from J, the junction contained 11 bases not matched to a gene. The chain's CDR3 is CSALLAGGTWATDTQYF. The part of the CDR3 DNA that was read is TGCAGTGCTCTACTAGCGGGAGGTACGTGGGCCACAGATACG.

Of note for this clone: The observed sequence ends 3 residues before the CDR3 terminus, with the missing tail filled in from the germline J gene. The chain carries TRBV10-3 and TRBJ1-2, with 9 positions matching TRBD1. The V segment lost 3 bases and the J segment 7 bases; nucleotides outside the gene matches: 6. Germline CDR1 and CDR2: ENHRY and SYGVKD. The CDR3 loop spans 14 amino acids. The CDR3: CAISDATGGFGYTF. CDR3 DNA, as far as it was read: TGTGCCATCAGTGATGCAACAGGGGGCTTTGGC.

As regards this clone: The read ends 3 residues early relative to the CDR3; the germline J gene fills the gap. V usage is TRBV12-3 or TRBV12-4 and J usage is TRBJ2-7; 8 bases align to TRBD1. The CDR3 runs to 15 residues. The V segment lost 6 bases and the J segment 2 bases; nucleotides outside the gene matches: 9. The sequenced part of the CDR3 DNA is TGTGCCAGCAGCCGCGGGACAGGCTCTGCCTACGAG. This sequence encodes CASSRGTGSAYE. In full, the CDR3 reads CASSRGTGSAYEQYF.

Concerning this clone: The CDR3 end is not reached by the read, which stops 3 residues before it; the germline J gene fills it in. This sequence joins TRBV6-1 and TRBJ1-1, with D perhaps matching TRBD1 (5 bases). CDR3 size: 14 residues. Trimming removed 4 bases at V and 4 bases at J, with 13 bases between. Per the germline V gene, CDR1 is MNHNS and CDR2 is SASEGT. The CDR3 region is CASSASGKGTEAFF. The sequenced part of the CDR3 DNA is TGTGCCAGCAGTGCCTCAGGGAAGGGCACTGAA.

To note about this clone: The missing CDR3 end, 3 residues past where the read stops, is filled in from the germline J gene. The V call is TRBV5-1, the J call TRBJ2-5; maybe TRBD2 (7 bases). In germline, CDR1 is SGHRS, CDR2 YFSETQ. The CDR3 spans 15 residues. V lost 3 bases and J 4 bases, leaving 16 bases between the germline ends. The CDR3 DNA, read in part, is TGCGCCAGCAGCTCTAGCCAGGGGAGGGGAGAGACC. It translates to CASSSSQGRGET. The complete CDR3 sequence is CASSSSQGRGETQYF.

Details on this clone: The read gets to within 3 residues of the CDR3 end, and the germline J gene fills in the rest. J is TRBJ2-7 and V is TRBV19; D perhaps matches TRBD2 (6 bases). Per the germline V gene, CDR1 is LNHDA and CDR2 is SQIVND (reference sequence). CDR3 size: 17 residues. The V end was cut by 5 bases, the J end by 0 bases, with 20 bases between. CDR3 protein: CASSPRKGGPLSYEQYF. Incomplete CDR3 DNA: TGTGCCAGTAGTCCGCGTAAAGGAGGGCCCCTCTCCTACGAG.

Turning to this clone: The read terminates 3 residues before the CDR3 end, so the remaining end is supplied by the germline J gene. The rearrangement joins TRBV7-8 to TRBJ1-2; 7 bases align to TRBD1. The junction had 8 bases not matched to a gene; V was cut back by 1 base and J by 6 bases. This CDR3 contains 15 residues. CDR1 SGHVS and CDR2 FQNEAQ come from the germline V gene. The CDR3 here is CASSLGLTGLDGYTF. The DNA read from the CDR3 is TGTGCCAGCAGCTTAGGACTGACAGGGTTGGATGGC.

A note on this clone: At one boundary the junction diverges from the germline segment, which might be a read error. The read finishes 3 residues shy of the CDR3 end, and the germline J gene is used to complete it. V gene TRBV4-2 combines with J gene TRBJ2-5, with D perhaps TRBD2 (6 bases). Germline V gene lookup returns CDR1 LGHNA and CDR2 YNFKEQ. The CDR3 covers 14 residues. CDR3 bases read: TGCGCCAGCAGCCAAGAGGAGGGCCAAGAGACC. This encodes CASSQEEGQET. The entire CDR3 protein is CASSQEEGQETQYF.

In the case of this clone: The read ends 3 residues shy of where the CDR3 ends; the end is completed using the germline J gene. The genes are TRBV20-1 and TRBJ1-2; D is unresolved. V gave up 3 bases and J gave up 3 bases, with 14 bases separating them. Germline V gives CDR1 DFQATT, CDR2 SNEGSKA (reference sequence). The CDR3 has 14 amino acids. CDR3 region: CSASSRQYHYGYTF. The sequenced CDR3 bases are TGCAGTGCTAGTTCGAGGCAGTACCACTATGGC.

In regard to this clone: The read terminates 3 residues before the CDR3 end, so the remaining end is supplied by the germline J gene. The genes are TRBV2 and TRBJ1-2; the D gene is possibly TRBD1 (6 bases). Trimming left V 8 bases short and J 0 bases short, with 10 bases between. Per germline, CDR1 SNHLY and CDR2 FYNNEI. There are 13 residues in the CDR3. CDR3 amino acids: CASGQITNYGYTF. The CDR3 DNA, read in part, is TGTGCCAGCGGACAGATAACTAACTATGGC.

A word on this clone: The read finishes 3 residues shy of the CDR3 end, and the germline J gene is used to complete it. The J gene is TRBJ1-2, the V gene TRBV29-1; 9 positions match TRBD1. Germline CDR1 and CDR2: SQVTM and ANQGSEA. This CDR3 is built from 11 residues. The CDR3 bases that were read are TGCAGCGCTGGGGACAGGGAGATT. Encoded protein: CSAGDREI. The entire CDR3 protein is CSAGDREIYTF.

CDR3 sequence reads: CASTMGQSNEQFF. Incomplete CDR3 DNA: TGTGCCAGCACCATGGGACAGAGCAATGAG. The chain links TRBV11-1 to TRBJ2-1; TRBD1 matches 7 bases. The CDR3 is cut off 3 residues early in the read; its end comes from the germline J gene. This CDR3 is built from 13 residues. The V gene end was trimmed by 7 bases and the J gene end by 6 bases; junction bases not matched to a gene: 6. From germline, CDR1 is SGHAT and CDR2 FQDESV (reference sequence).

As concerns this clone: The read finishes 3 residues shy of the CDR3 end, and the germline J gene is used to complete it. V usage is TRBV20-1 and J usage is TRBJ1-3, with D possibly TRBD1 on 5 matching bases. Germline V gives CDR1 DFQATT, CDR2 SNEGSKA (reference sequence). Trimming took 3 bases from V and 4 from J, leaving 10 bases between them. There are 13 residues in the CDR3. CDR3 sequence reads: CSARDTKGNTIYF. The sequenced CDR3 bases are TGCAGTGCTAGGGACACTAAAGGAAACACC.

Regarding this clone: The CDR3 end falls 3 residues outside the read, so it is completed with the germline J gene. This chain links TRBV5-1 with TRBJ2-1, with a tentative D call TRBD1 (6 bases). Trimming pared 0 bases from V and 0 bases from J, leaving 10 bases between. Germline-derived CDR1 and CDR2 are SGHRS and YFSETQ. The CDR3 is 16 residues long. The DNA read from the CDR3 is TGCGCCAGCAGCTTGGGGGACACTAGCTCCTACAATGAG. It encodes CASSLGDTSSYNE. The CDR3 in its entirety is CASSLGDTSSYNEQFF.

The sequenced part of the CDR3 DNA is TGTGCCAGCAGCTTGGACGGGTTGGCCGGGGAG. Residues: CASSLDGLAGE. The CDR3 reads in full as CASSLDGLAGELFF. The rearrangement links TRBV5-4 to TRBJ2-2; no clear D. The read comes to an end 3 residues before the CDR3 does, leaving the germline J gene to fill in the end. The germline V gene has CDR1 SGHNT and CDR2 YYREEE (reference sequence). This CDR3 comprises 14 residues. V lost 0 bases and J lost 6, with 9 bases in between.

CDR3 DNA (partial): TGTGCCAGCAGTGCGACAGGGGTCGTCACTGAA. This encodes CASSATGVVTE. In full, the CDR3 reads CASSATGVVTEAFF. The chain carries TRBV6-1 and TRBJ1-1; 8 nucleotides agree with TRBD1. The read halts 3 residues ahead of the CDR3 end, with the missing end drawn from the germline J gene. The CDR3 is made up of 14 amino acids. CDR1 and CDR2 (germline): MNHNS, SASEGT. Trimming took 4 bases from V and 4 from J; bases not matched to a gene: 5.

As regards this clone: The CDR3 goes on 3 residues after the read ends, and that part is filled in from the germline J gene. The chain carries TRBV19 and TRBJ1-2; tentative D call: TRBD1 (6 bases). Per the germline V gene, CDR1 is LNHDA and CDR2 is SQIVND (reference sequence). V dropped 6 bases and J dropped 3 bases, with 17 bases sitting between them. This CDR3 is 15 amino acids long. The CDR3 sequence is CASRGTGNTYYGYTF. The covered CDR3 bases are TGTGCCAGTAGAGGAACAGGGAATACATACTATGGC.

The CDR3 protein is CASSQDGGSSYEQYF. CDR3 DNA, as far as it was read: TGCGCCAGCAGCCAAGACGGGGGGAGCTCCTACGAG. The chain uses TRBV4-1 and TRBJ2-7, with 7 bases fitting TRBD2. Sequencing ends 3 residues short of the CDR3 end; the germline J gene provides the rest. The germline CDR1 and CDR2 sequences are MGHRA and YSYEKL. J was trimmed by 0 bases and V by 0 bases; bases with no gene match: 2. The CDR3 contains 15 residues.

This clone ranks as medium-sized (0.01 to 0.1%) in terms of frequency. The missing CDR3 end, 3 residues past where the read stops, is filled in from the germline J gene. The chain is built from TRBV20-1 and TRBJ2-7; 10 nucleotides line up with TRBD2. V was pared by 2 bases and J by 0 bases, with 16 bases of the junction left unmatched. The CDR3 contains 19 residues. Germline CDR1 and CDR2: DFQATT and SNEGSKA (reference sequence). Incomplete CDR3 DNA: TGCAGTGCTAGATCGCTATTCCTTAGCGGGGGGACCAGCTCCTACGAG. Translation gives CSARSLFLSGGTSSYE. The complete CDR3 sequence is CSARSLFLSGGTSSYEQYF.

Turning to this clone: The read gets to within 3 residues of the CDR3 end, and the germline J gene fills in the rest. The J gene is TRBJ1-6, the V gene TRBV12-3 or TRBV12-4, with D perhaps matching TRBD1 (6 bases). The germline V and J ends were trimmed by 6 bases and 10 bases, with 22 bases remaining between them. The CDR3 is 16 residues long. Partial CDR3 DNA: TGTGCCAGCAGCACCCACAGGGACGGTCTCGGATCACCC. Amino acids: CASSTHRDGLGSP. The full CDR3 reads CASSTHRDGLGSPLHF.

With respect to this clone: The observed sequence ends 3 residues before the CDR3 terminus, with the missing tail filled in from the germline J gene. The V gene is TRBV20-1, the J gene TRBJ2-5; tentatively, D is TRBD1 (6 bases). Trimming pared 3 bases from V and 1 base from J, leaving 12 bases between. CDR1 is DFQATT, CDR2 SNEGSKA, per germline (reference sequence). The CDR3 runs to 14 residues. The DNA read from the CDR3 is TGCAGTGCTAGGACGACAGGAATCCAAGAGACC. It codes for CSARTTGIQET. The complete CDR3 reads CSARTTGIQETQYF.

A note on this clone: Read coverage stops 3 residues before the CDR3 terminus; the germline J gene supplies the remainder. This chain links TRBV6-2 or TRBV6-3 with TRBJ1-6; D is undetermined. Germline V gives CDR1 MNHEY, CDR2 SVGEGT. Trimming stripped 7 bases from V and 7 bases from J, with 11 bases between. The CDR3 spans 13 residues. CDR3 region: CASTLTVNSPLHF. CDR3 bases read: TGTGCCAGCACCCTCACTGTAAATTCACCC.

The CDR3 DNA, read in part, is TGCGCCAGCAGCTTGGAGGTCTCCAGGGATTCACCC. It yields the protein CASSLEVSRDSP. The CDR3 in full is CASSLEVSRDSPLHF. The genes are TRBV5-1 and TRBJ1-6; TRBD1 might be the D (5 bases). The read terminates 3 residues before the CDR3 end, so the remaining end is supplied by the germline J gene. V shed 0 bases and J shed 8 bases, with 12 bases lying between them. This CDR3 is built from 15 residues. Germline V gene sequence: CDR1 SGHRS, CDR2 YFSETQ. Based on the CDR3 plus reference TRBV5-1 and TRBJ1-6, the full variable domain is KAGVTQTPRYLIKTRGQQVTLSCSPISGHRSVSWYQQTPGQGLQFLFEYFSETQRNKGNFPGRFSGRQFSNSRSEMNVSTLELGDSALYLCASSLEVSRDSPLHFGNGTRLTVT.

The part of the CDR3 DNA that was read is TGTGCCAGCTCCCGACCAGACAGGGTCGGGGGTGAC. Protein sequence: CASSRPDRVGGD. The complete CDR3 sequence is CASSRPDRVGGDYTF. This chain joins TRBV18 and TRBJ1-2, with 7 bases lining up with TRBD1. With the read ending 3 residues before the CDR3 end, the germline J gene is used to fill in that end. This CDR3 is 15 amino acids long. CDR1 KGHSH and CDR2 LQKENI come from the germline V gene.

On this clone itself: The CDR3 extends 3 residues past the end of the read, so its final part is completed from the germline J gene. The chain carries TRBV30 and TRBJ1-1, with a weak D call TRBD1 (6 bases). Germline CDR1 reads GTSNPN; CDR2 reads SVGIG (reference sequence). The CDR3 consists of 19 residues. The V and J ends lost 1 base and 6 bases respectively, with 30 bases between them. The CDR3 sequence is CAWSGGFSTGTPTGAEAFF. The covered CDR3 bases are TGTGCCTGGAGTGGAGGATTCTCGACAGGCACACCAACTGGGGCTGAA.

Considering frequency, this clone is medium-sized. Read data end 3 residues before the CDR3 end; the end is taken from the germline J gene. This sequence joins TRBV18 and TRBJ2-2; TRBD2 matches 8 bases. Trimming cost V 5 bases and J 5 bases; bases outside gene matches: 4. Germline CDR1 and CDR2: KGHSH and LQKENI. The CDR3 has 14 amino acids. The sequenced part of the CDR3 DNA is TGTGCCAGCTCAGCGGGAGGACGGACCGGGGAG. It codes for CASSAGGRTGE. The whole CDR3 region reads CASSAGGRTGELFF.

A note on this clone: The read is 3 residues too short to cover the CDR3 end, so that end is filled in from the germline J gene. The V call is TRBV7-6, the J call TRBJ2-5; D perhaps matches TRBD2 (6 bases). This CDR3 comprises 15 residues. The germline gives CDR1 SGHVS, CDR2 FNYEAQ. Trimming left V 3 bases short and J 3 bases short, with 14 bases between. CDR3 bases read: TGTGCCAGCAGCTTTGCAGCCGGGGGAAAAGAGACC. Protein sequence: CASSFAAGGKET. The CDR3 in full is CASSFAAGGKETQYF.